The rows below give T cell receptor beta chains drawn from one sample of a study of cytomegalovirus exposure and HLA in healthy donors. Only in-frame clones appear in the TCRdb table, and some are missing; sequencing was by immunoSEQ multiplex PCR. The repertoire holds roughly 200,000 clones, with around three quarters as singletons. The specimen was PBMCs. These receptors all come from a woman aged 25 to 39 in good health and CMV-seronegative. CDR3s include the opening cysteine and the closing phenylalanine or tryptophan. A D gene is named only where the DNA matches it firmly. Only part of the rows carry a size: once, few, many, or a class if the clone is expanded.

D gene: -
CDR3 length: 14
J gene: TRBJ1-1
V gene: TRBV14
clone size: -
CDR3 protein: CASSQPGMNTEAFF
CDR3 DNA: TGTGCCAGCAGCCAACCAGGGATGAACACTGAAGCTTTCTTT

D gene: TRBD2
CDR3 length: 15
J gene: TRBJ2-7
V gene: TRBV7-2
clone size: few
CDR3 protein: CASSLVLAGAYEQYF
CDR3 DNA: TGTGCCAGCAGCTTAGTACTAGCGGGGGCCTACGAGCAGTACTTC

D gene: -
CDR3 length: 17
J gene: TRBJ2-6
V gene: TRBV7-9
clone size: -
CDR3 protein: CASSSSRRASGANVLTF
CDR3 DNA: TGTGCCAGCAGCTCATCTCGGAGGGCCTCTGGGGCCAACGTCCTGACTTTC

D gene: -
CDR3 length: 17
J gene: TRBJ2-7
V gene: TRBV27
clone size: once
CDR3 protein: CASAGNRGGEDSYEQYF
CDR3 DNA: TGTGCCAGCGCAGGGAACCGAGGGGGTGAGGACTCCTACGAGCAGTACTTC

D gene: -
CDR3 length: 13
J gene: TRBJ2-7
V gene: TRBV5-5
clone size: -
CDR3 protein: CASSLDRTYEQYF
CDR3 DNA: TGTGCCAGCAGCTTGGACAGAACCTACGAGCAGTACTTC

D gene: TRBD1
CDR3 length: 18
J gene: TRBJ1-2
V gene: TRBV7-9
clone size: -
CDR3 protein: CSSSLFSPSDRSLWSYTF
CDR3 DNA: TGTTCCAGCAGCTTATTTTCCCCCTCGGACAGGAGCTTATGGAGCTACACCTTC

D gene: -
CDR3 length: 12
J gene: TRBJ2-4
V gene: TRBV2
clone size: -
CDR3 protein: CASSEGSGQEYF
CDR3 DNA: TGTGCCAGCAGTGAAGGTAGTGGCCAGGAGTACTTC

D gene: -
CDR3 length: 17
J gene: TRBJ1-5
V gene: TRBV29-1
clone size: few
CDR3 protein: CSVGQRQDTYSNQPQHF
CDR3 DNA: TGCAGCGTTGGGCAACGACAGGACACATATAGCAATCAGCCCCAGCATTTT

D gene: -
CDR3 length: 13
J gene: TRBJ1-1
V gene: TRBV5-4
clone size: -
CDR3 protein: CASSLSRNTEAFF
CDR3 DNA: TGTGCCAGCAGCTTGTCTCGGAACACTGAAGCTTTCTTT

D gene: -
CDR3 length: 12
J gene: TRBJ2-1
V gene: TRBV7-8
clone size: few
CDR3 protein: CASSFRGDLQFF
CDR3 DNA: TGTGCCAGCAGCTTCCGAGGGGACTTGCAGTTCTTC

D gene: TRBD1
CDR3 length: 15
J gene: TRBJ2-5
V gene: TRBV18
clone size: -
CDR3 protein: CASSRLDRGQETQYF
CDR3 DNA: TGTGCCAGCTCACGGTTGGACAGGGGGCAAGAGACCCAGTACTTC

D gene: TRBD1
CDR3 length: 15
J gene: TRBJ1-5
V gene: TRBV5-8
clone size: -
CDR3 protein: CASSLDRGYIQPQHF
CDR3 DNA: TGTGCCAGCAGCTTGGACAGGGGGTATATTCAGCCCCAGCATTTT

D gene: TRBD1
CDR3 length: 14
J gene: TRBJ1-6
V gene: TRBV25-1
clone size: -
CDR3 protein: CASSDRGINSPLHF
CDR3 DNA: TGTGCCAGCAGCGACAGGGGCATTAATTCACCCCTCCACTTT

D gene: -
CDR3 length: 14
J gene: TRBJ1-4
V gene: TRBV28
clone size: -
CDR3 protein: CASSWGVGREKLFF
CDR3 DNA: TGTGCCAGCAGTTGGGGGGTAGGTCGTGAAAAACTGTTTTTT

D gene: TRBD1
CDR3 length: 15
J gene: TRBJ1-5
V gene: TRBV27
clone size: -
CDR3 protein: CASSSAGTGDQPQHF
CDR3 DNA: TGTGCCAGCAGTTCAGCCGGGACAGGGGATCAGCCCCAGCATTTT

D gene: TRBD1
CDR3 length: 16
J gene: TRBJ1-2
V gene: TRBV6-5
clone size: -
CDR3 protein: CASSYTTGVGGYGYTF
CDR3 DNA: TGTGCCAGCAGTTACACCACAGGGGTAGGCGGCTATGGCTACACCTTC

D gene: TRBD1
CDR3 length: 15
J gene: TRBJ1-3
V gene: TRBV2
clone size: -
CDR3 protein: CASSGQGLSRNTIYF
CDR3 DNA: TGTGCCAGCAGTGGACAGGGGTTAAGCCGAAACACCATATATTTT

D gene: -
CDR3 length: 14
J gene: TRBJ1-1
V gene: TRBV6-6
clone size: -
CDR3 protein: CASSTRAGRTEAFF
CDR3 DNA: TGTGCCAGCAGTACAAGGGCAGGGCGGACTGAAGCTTTCTTT

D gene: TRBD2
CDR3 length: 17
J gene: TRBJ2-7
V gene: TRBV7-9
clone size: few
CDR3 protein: CASSGPGLAGGVEEQYF
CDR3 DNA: TGTGCCAGCAGCGGTCCGGGACTAGCGGGAGGGGTGGAGGAGCAGTACTTC

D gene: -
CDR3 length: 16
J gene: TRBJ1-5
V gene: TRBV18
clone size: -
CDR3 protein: CASSPRARGLGQPQHF
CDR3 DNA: TGTGCCAGCTCACCACGGGCGAGAGGGTTGGGTCAGCCCCAGCATTTT

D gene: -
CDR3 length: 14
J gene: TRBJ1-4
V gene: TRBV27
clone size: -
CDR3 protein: CASRARTIVGKLFF
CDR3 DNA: TGTGCCAGCAGGGCCCGAACTATAGTGGGAAAACTGTTTTTT

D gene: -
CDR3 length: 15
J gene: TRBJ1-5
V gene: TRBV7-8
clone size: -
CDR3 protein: CASSLHGGGNQPQHF
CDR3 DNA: TGTGCCAGCAGCCTACATGGCGGGGGCAATCAGCCCCAGCATTTT

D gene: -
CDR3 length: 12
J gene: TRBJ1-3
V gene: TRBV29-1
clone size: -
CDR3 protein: CSVERVGNTIYF
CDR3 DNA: TGCAGCGTTGAGAGGGTTGGAAACACCATATATTTT

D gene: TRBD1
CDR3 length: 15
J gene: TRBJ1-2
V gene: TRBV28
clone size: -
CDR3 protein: CASSPRTGRDYGYTF
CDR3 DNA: TGTGCCAGCAGTCCCCGGACAGGGCGGGACTATGGCTACACCTTC

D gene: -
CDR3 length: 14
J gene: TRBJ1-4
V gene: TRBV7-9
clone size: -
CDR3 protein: CASGGVSTNEKLFF
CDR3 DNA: TGTGCCTCCGGGGGGGTTAGTACTAATGAAAAACTGTTTTTT

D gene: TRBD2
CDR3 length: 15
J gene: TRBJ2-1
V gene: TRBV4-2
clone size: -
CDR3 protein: CASSQGLAGGNEQFF
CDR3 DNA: TGTGCCAGCAGCCAAGGACTAGCGGGAGGGAATGAGCAGTTCTTC

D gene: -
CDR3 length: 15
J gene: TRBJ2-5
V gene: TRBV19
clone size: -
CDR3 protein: CASSIGGTEGGTQYF
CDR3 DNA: TGTGCCAGTAGTATAGGCGGGACAGAAGGAGGGACCCAGTACTTC

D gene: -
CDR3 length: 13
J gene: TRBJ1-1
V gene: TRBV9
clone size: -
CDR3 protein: CASSVDSARAAFF
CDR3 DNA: TGTGCCAGCAGCGTAGACTCGGCCAGGGCAGCTTTCTTT

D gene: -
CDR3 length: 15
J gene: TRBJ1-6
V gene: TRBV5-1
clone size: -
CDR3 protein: CASSLQGISNSPLHF
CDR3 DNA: TGCGCCAGCAGCTTACAGGGTATTTCGAATTCACCCCTCCACTTT

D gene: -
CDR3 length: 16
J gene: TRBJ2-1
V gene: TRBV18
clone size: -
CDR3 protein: CASSPPGASGVGEQFF
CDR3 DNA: TGTGCCAGCTCACCACCGGGGGCTTCTGGGGTTGGTGAGCAGTTCTTC

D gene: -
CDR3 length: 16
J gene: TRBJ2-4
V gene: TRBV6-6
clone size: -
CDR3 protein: CASSYSGTLAKNIQYF
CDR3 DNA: TGTGCCAGCAGTTATTCTGGGACTCTAGCCAAAAACATTCAGTACTTC

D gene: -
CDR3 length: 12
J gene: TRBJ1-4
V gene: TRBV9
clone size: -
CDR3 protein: CASSVVGEKLFF
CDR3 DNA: TGTGCCAGCAGCGTAGTCGGGGAAAAACTGTTTTTT

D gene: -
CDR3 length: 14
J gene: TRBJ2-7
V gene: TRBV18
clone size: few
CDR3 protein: CASSPQEGPYEQYF
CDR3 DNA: TGTGCCAGCTCACCACAGGAGGGGCCCTACGAGCAGTACTTC

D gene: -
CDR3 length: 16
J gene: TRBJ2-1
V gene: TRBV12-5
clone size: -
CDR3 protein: CASGLRGTRMYNEQFF
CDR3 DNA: TGTGCTAGTGGTTTGAGGGGCACCCGTATGTACAATGAGCAGTTCTTC

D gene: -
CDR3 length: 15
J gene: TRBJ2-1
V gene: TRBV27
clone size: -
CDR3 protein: CASSYTPAPYNEQFF
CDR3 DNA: TGTGCCAGCAGTTATACTCCCGCCCCCTACAATGAGCAGTTCTTC

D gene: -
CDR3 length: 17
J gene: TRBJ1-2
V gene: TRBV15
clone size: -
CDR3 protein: CATSTRLTLIGRRSYTF
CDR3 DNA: TGTGCCACCAGCACCCGATTAACATTGATTGGGCGAAGAAGCTACACCTTC

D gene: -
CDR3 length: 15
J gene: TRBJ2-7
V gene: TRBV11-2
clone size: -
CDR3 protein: CASSLMEGGPDEQYF
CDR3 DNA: TGTGCCAGCAGCTTAATGGAGGGAGGCCCCGACGAGCAGTACTTC

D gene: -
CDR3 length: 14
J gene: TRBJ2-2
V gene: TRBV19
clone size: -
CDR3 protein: CATRPGVGTGELFF
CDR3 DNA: TGTGCCACCCGGCCAGGGGTGGGCACCGGGGAGCTGTTTTTT

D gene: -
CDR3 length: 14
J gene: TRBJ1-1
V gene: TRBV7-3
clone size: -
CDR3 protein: CASSLLGPNTEAFF
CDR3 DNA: TGTGCCAGCAGCTTATTGGGCCCCAACACTGAAGCTTTCTTT

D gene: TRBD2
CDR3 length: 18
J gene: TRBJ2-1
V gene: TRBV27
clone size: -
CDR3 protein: CASSLSTWASGGYNEQFF
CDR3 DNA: TGTGCCAGCAGTTTATCGACTTGGGCTAGCGGGGGTTACAATGAGCAGTTCTTC

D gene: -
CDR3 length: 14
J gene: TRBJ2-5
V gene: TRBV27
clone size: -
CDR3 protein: CASSFQAPGETQYF
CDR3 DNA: TGTGCCAGCAGTTTTCAGGCCCCGGGGGAGACCCAGTACTTC

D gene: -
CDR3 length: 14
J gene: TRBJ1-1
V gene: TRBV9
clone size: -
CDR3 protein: CASSVLGGNTEAFF
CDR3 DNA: TGTGCCAGCAGCGTACTCGGAGGGAACACTGAAGCTTTCTTT

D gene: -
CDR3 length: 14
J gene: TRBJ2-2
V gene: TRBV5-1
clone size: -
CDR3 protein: CASSSQGDTGELFF
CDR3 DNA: TGCGCCAGCAGCTCACAGGGTGACACCGGGGAGCTGTTTTTT

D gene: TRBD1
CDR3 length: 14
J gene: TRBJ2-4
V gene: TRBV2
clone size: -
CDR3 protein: CASSPGGAKNIQYF
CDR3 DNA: TGTGCCAGCAGTCCAGGGGGAGCCAAAAACATTCAGTACTTC

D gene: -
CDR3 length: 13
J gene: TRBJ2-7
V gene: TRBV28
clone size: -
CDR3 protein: CASTGQSSYEQYF
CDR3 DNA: TGTGCCAGCACTGGACAGAGCTCCTACGAGCAGTACTTC

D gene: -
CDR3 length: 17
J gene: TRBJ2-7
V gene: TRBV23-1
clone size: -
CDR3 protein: CASRLGLTGTFSYEQYF
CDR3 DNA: TGCGCCAGCCGTCTGGGGTTAACCGGGACATTCAGCTACGAGCAGTACTTC

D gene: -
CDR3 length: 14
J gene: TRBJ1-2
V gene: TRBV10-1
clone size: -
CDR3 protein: CAAPCWGGNYGYTF
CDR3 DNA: TGCGCCGCCCCATGTTGGGGAGGGAACTATGGCTACACCTTC

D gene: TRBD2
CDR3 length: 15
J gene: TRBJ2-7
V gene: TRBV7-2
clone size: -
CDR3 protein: CASSLTPAGAYEQYF
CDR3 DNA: TGTGCCAGCAGCTTAACCCCCGCGGGAGCCTACGAGCAGTACTTC

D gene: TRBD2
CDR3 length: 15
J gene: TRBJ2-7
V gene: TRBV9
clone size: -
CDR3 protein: CASSVGLAVTYEQYF
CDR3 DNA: TGTGCCAGCAGCGTAGGTCTAGCGGTTACCTACGAGCAGTACTTC

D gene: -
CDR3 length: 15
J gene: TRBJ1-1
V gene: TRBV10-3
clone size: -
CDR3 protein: CAISESGGGDTEAFF
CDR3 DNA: TGTGCCATCAGTGAGTCGGGGGGAGGGGACACTGAAGCTTTCTTT

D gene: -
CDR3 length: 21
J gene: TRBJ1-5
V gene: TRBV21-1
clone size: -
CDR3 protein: CASSKGQRKGRQSKRNQPQHF
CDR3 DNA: TGTGCCAGCAGCAAAGGCCAAAGAAAAGGAAGACAGAGCAAACGGAATCAGCCCCAGCATTTT

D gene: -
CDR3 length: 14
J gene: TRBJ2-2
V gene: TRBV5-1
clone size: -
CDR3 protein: CASSLYGGGEELFF
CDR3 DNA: TGCGCCAGCAGCTTGTACGGCGGAGGAGAGGAGCTGTTTTTT

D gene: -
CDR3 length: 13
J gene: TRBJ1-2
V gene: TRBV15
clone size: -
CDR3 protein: CATSRDQGWGYTF
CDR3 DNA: TGTGCCACCAGCAGAGATCAGGGTTGGGGCTACACCTTC

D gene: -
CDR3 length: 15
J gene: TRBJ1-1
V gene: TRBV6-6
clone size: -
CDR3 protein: CASSYSGEVGTEAFF
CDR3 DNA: TGTGCCAGCAGTTACTCGGGAGAGGTTGGCACTGAAGCTTTCTTT

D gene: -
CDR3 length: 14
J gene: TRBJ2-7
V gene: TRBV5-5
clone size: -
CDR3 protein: CASSLDLGTYEQYF
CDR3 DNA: TGTGCCAGCAGCTTGGACCTTGGGACTTACGAGCAGTACTTC